This TCR beta chain was captured in a study of cytomegalovirus exposure and HLA in healthy donors. Whole-study results and caveats: Certain indistinguishable V segments, among them TRBV6-2 and TRBV6-3, were excluded.

Points on this clone: No antigen is known for it.

60 Vbeta and 13 Jbeta primers were used in PCR. Sequencing used immunoSEQ multiplex PCR; TCRdb keeps in-frame clones, though not all of them. The sample contains around 130,000 clones, about 85% of which appear only once. The CDR3 is 14 residues long. CDR1 SGHRS and CDR2 YFSETQ come from the germline V gene. V lost 2 bases and J 3 bases, leaving 10 bases between the germline ends. The V call is TRBV5-1, the J call TRBJ2-3, with no clear D. The source material was PBMCs. The sequence was collected from a boy aged 5-17 years in good health and CMV-seronegative. CDR3 amino acids: CASSFESQTDTQYF. The CDR3 DNA follows: TGCGCCAGCAGCTTCGAGAGTCAAACAGATACGCAGTATTTT.